The 21 T cell receptor beta chains reported below all come from one sample, sequenced in a study of blood T cell repertoires in COVID-19 (dated by TCRdb to about 2020). The library was made by the immunoSEQ multiplex PCR assay. TCRdb's version of the immuneACCESS table is confined to in-frame rearrangements and falls short of the full clone set. An unresolved V gene accounts for under half of the shortfall where checked; the remainder is of unknown origin. The table for this sample lists roughly 330,000 clones; about 90% of them were counted only once. The ten largest clones take up 4.5% to 7% of the sample. What was sequenced was PBMCs or T cells enriched from blood (not recorded which). Receptors were obtained from a woman aged 25 to 45 who had recovered from COVID-19.

The chain links TRBV12-5 to TRBJ1-1; a weak D match, TRBD1 (5 bases). The CDR3 extends over 13 amino acids. Germline CDR1 is LGHNT and CDR2 is FRNRAP. Trimming took 9 bases from V and 4 from J, leaving 15 bases between them. The CDR3 loop is CASWGVGGTEAFF. The CDR3 bases are TGTGCTAGCTGGGGGGTTGGGGGCACTGAAGCTTTCTTT.

The chain joins TRBV15 to TRBJ2-7; 7 bases match TRBD1. Germline V gene lookup returns CDR1 LNHNV and CDR2 YYDKDF (reference sequence). V dropped 5 bases and J dropped 3; count of bases not matched to a gene: 10. The CDR3 is 15 amino acids. The CDR3 DNA follows: TGTGCCACCAGCGTAACAAGGGGGCCATTCTACGAGCAGTACTTC. Its translation is CATSVTRGPFYEQYF. Full variable domain (missing parts from reference TRBV15 and TRBJ2-7): DAMVIQNPRYQVTQFGKPVTLSCSQTLNHNVMYWYQQKSSQAPKLLFHYYDKDFNNEADTPDNFQSRRPNTSFCFLDIRSPGLGDTAMYLCATSVTRGPFYEQYFGPGTRLTVT.

This chain links TRBV6-5 with TRBJ1-4; D may be TRBD1 (5 bases). Deletions cut 6 bases from V and 4 bases from J, with 9 bases between. CDR1 is MNHEY and CDR2 is SVGAGI in the germline V gene. This CDR3 spans 13 amino acids. CDR3 in amino acids: CASSMTVNEKLFF. The CDR3 nucleotides read TGTGCCAGCAGCATGACAGTTAATGAAAAACTGTTTTTT.

This clone was picked up one time. The CDR3 protein is CASSYSGQGRNEQFF. The CDR3, as DNA: TGTGCCAGCAGTTACTCCGGACAGGGCCGCAATGAGCAGTTCTTC. This rearrangement joins TRBV6-5 to TRBJ2-1; 8 bases are a match to TRBD1. The germline V gene encodes CDR1 MNHEY and CDR2 SVGAGI. This CDR3 comprises 15 residues. V lost 0 bases to trimming and J lost 6 bases; unmatched junction nucleotides: 4.

This clone was seen only once. The chain uses TRBV20-1 and TRBJ1-1; 8 bases align to TRBD1. Germline CDR1 is DFQATT and CDR2 is SNEGSKA (reference sequence). There are 11 residues in the CDR3. The V gene end was trimmed by 1 base and the J gene end by 8 bases; junction bases not matched to a gene: 0. The CDR3, as DNA: TGCAGTGCTAGAGGGACAGGGGAAGCTTTCTTT. Its translation is CSARGTGEAFF.

V is TRBV12-2 and J is TRBJ2-3; the D segment call TRBD2 is taken from the table without a DNA check. TRBV12-2 is a pseudogene. This CDR3 has 17 amino acids. CDR3 nucleotides: TGTGCAAGTCGCCCCAGCTCGAGTTGGAGCATCACAGATACGCAGTATTTT. It codes for CASRPSSSWSITDTQYF.

This clone was observed a handful of times. The rearrangement links TRBV2 to TRBJ2-7; D uncertain. The CDR3 is 13 amino acids. Trimming pared 8 bases from V and 0 bases from J, leaving 11 bases between. CDR1 and CDR2 (germline): SNHLY, FYNNEI. In DNA form, the CDR3 reads TGTGCCAGCCACAGAGTTTCCTCCTACGAGCAGTACTTC. Its protein product is CASHRVSSYEQYF.

This clone occurred once. This chain connects TRBV7-8 to TRBJ2-5, with D uncertain. Germline V lookup: CDR1 SGHVS, CDR2 FQNEAQ. With 3 bases removed from V and 5 bases from J, the gap between germline ends came to 7 bases. This CDR3 contains 12 residues. CDR3 loop: CASSFSAETQYF. CDR3 bases: TGTGCCAGCAGCTTTAGTGCGGAGACCCAGTACTTC.

This clone was seen just once. The chain employs TRBV2 and TRBJ1-2; tentatively, D is TRBD1 (6 bases). Germline V gene sequence: CDR1 SNHLY, CDR2 FYNNEI. CDR3 size: 14 residues. V lost 6 bases to trimming and J lost 2 bases, with 13 bases between them. In DNA form, the CDR3 reads TGTGCCAGCAGGGCCGACAGGAGCAACTATGGCTACACCTTC. It is translated as CASRADRSNYGYTF.

The chain joins TRBV19 to TRBJ2-7, with TRBD1 as a possible D gene (5 bases). Germline-derived CDR1 and CDR2 are LNHDA and SQIVND (reference sequence). This CDR3 is built from 14 residues. Deletions cut 5 bases from V and 0 bases from J, with 11 bases between. The CDR3 region has the DNA TGTGCCAGTAGTGCAGACAGAAACTCCTACGAGCAGTACTTC. This translates into CASSADRNSYEQYF.

This clone has just a few counts. The chain employs TRBV30 and TRBJ1-6, with 8 nucleotides matching TRBD1. With 4 bases clipped from V and 5 bases from J, the junction kept 4 bases outside the gene matches. Germline V gene data show CDR1 as GTSNPN and CDR2 as SVGIG (reference sequence). The CDR3 totals 14 residues. The CDR3 reads CAWTPGQDNSPLHF. The CDR3 DNA follows: TGTGCCTGGACCCCGGGACAGGATAATTCACCCCTCCACTTT.

This chain uses TRBV6-5 with TRBJ1-5; TRBD1 is a possible D gene (5 bases). Germline values: CDR1 MNHEY, CDR2 SVGAGI. This CDR3 has 14 amino acids. Trimming pared 7 bases from V and 1 base from J, leaving 11 bases between. In DNA form, the CDR3 reads TGTGCCAGCAAGCAGGGTATGAGCAATCAGCCCCAGCATTTT. This gives the protein CASKQGMSNQPQHF.

This clone has just a few counts. V gene TRBV3-1 (or the pseudogene TRBV3-2) combines with J gene TRBJ2-2; 8 bases map to TRBD2. V lost 4 bases and J lost 7; bases outside the gene matches: 8. In germline, CDR1 is LGHDT, CDR2 YNNKEL (reference sequence). This CDR3 has 15 residues. The CDR3 coding sequence is TGTGCCAGCAGCCTCGCGGGGGGCGAGGTCGGGGAGCTGTTTTTT. Encoded protein: CASSLAGGEVGELFF.

The rearrangement links TRBV5-1 to TRBJ2-7; 10 positions agree with TRBD2. CDR3 length: 16 residues. V trimming: 4 bases; J trimming: 5 bases; junction bases outside the gene matches: 12. CDR1 and CDR2 from the germline V gene are SGHRS and YFSETQ. The CDR3 DNA follows: TGCGCCAGCAGCCCTCCCTTACTAGCGGGAAGGGACGAGCAGTACTTC. It encodes CASSPPLLAGRDEQYF.

The chain carries TRBV7-6 and TRBJ2-2; 9 bases map to TRBD2. The V and J ends lost 5 bases and 0 bases, in that order; junction bases with no gene match: 7. The germline V gene encodes CDR1 SGHVS and CDR2 FNYEAQ. The CDR3 length is 17 residues. CDR3 in amino acids: CASSLLAGATNTGELFF. In nucleotides, the CDR3 is TGTGCCAGCAGCCTGTTAGCGGGGGCCACGAACACCGGGGAGCTGTTTTTT.

V is TRBV19 and J is TRBJ2-4; the match to TRBD1 covers 7 bases. CDR1 LNHDA and CDR2 SQIVND come from the germline V gene (reference sequence). J was trimmed by 6 bases and V by 0 bases; bases with no gene match: 8. This CDR3 spans 16 amino acids. The CDR3 coding sequence is TGTGCCAGTAGTATAGATCTCGGGACAGTAGGAAACATTCAGTACTTC. Translation: CASSIDLGTVGNIQYF.

Regarding this clone: This sample also contains other DNA sequences that code for the same CDR3. This sequence joins TRBV4-1 and TRBJ2-5; 14 bases align to TRBD2. The CDR3 consists of 16 residues. The V segment lost 1 base and the J segment 5 bases; nucleotides outside the gene matches: 3. Germline loops: CDR1 MGHRA, CDR2 YSYEKL. CDR3 in DNA: TGCGCCAGCAGCCAAGGACTAGCGGGGGGGCAGGAGACCCAGTACTTC. Protein sequence: CASSQGLAGGQETQYF.

This clone appeared once. The chain couples TRBV29-1 to TRBJ1-1; 11 bases agree with TRBD1. The CDR3 spans 13 residues. Germline V gene lookup returns CDR1 SQVTM and CDR2 ANQGSEA. The V gene end was trimmed by 3 bases and the J gene end by 5 bases; junction bases not matched to a gene: 2. The CDR3 DNA sequence: TGCAGCGTTGACGGGACAGGGGGGACTGAAGCTTTCTTT. It yields the protein CSVDGTGGTEAFF.

The CDR3 DNA sequence: TGTGCCAGCAGAACAGGGACAGGGGGTTCTCAGCCCCAGCATTTT. Translating it yields CASRTGTGGSQPQHF. The chain employs TRBV2 and TRBJ1-5; 11 bases fit TRBD1. The CDR3 covers 15 residues. Germline CDR1 is SNHLY and CDR2 is FYNNEI. V lost 6 bases to trimming and J lost 6 bases; unmatched junction nucleotides: 7.

V usage is TRBV6-5 and J usage is TRBJ2-7, with D tentatively TRBD1 (6 bases). The CDR3 covers 12 residues. Trimming left V 6 bases short and J 3 bases short, with 9 bases between. Germline V CDR1 and CDR2: MNHEY, SVGAGI. CDR3 DNA sequence: TGTGCCAGCAGACTGGACAGCTACGAGCAGTACTTC. The encoded protein is CASRLDSYEQYF.

With regard to this clone: Sequence at one end of the junction differs from germline and may be a read error. This chain joins TRBV5-5 and TRBJ1-1, with a tentative D call TRBD1 (5 bases). The length of the CDR3 is 14 residues. Germline V gene lookup returns CDR1 SGHKS and CDR2 YYEKEE (reference sequence). Written as DNA, the CDR3 is TGTGTCAGCAGACGGACAACAGGGAACACTGAAGCTTTCTTT. This codes for CVSRRTTGNTEAFF.